A selection of T cell receptor beta chains follows, all from one sample in a study of blood T cells in healthy people across ages. Using its own MiXCR run on the 5' RACE reads, TCRdb lists one record per CDR3 protein. The sample shows 1.2 million to 1.5 million distinct CDR3 sequences, around 39% of them seen only once. Source material: blood. These receptors came from a woman under 30 in good health. The CDR3 runs from the conserved cysteine through the conserved F or W. The D gene is left open where the match is weak. Clone sizes are given selectively: once, few, many, or a class where the clone is expanded.

D gene: NA
clone size: NA
V gene: TRBV9
J gene: TRBJ1-6
CDR3 protein: CASSVVGQPLHF
CDR3 DNA: TGTGCCAGCAGCGTAGTAGGCCAACCCCTCCACTTT

D gene: TRBD1
clone size: NA
V gene: TRBV30
J gene: TRBJ1-5
CDR3 protein: CAWRVRMRTGGQPQHF
CDR3 DNA: TGTGCCTGGAGGGTACGGATGAGGACAGGGGGTCAGCCCCAGCATTTT

D gene: TRBD1
clone size: NA
V gene: TRBV2
J gene: TRBJ1-5
CDR3 protein: CASSEEDRVGQPQHF
CDR3 DNA: TGTGCCAGCAGTGAGGAGGACAGGGTCGGCCAGCCCCAGCATTTT

D gene: TRBD1
clone size: few
V gene: TRBV3-1
J gene: TRBJ2-3
CDR3 protein: CASSSTRGWAQYF
CDR3 DNA: TGTGCCAGCAGTTCAACCAGGGGGTGGGCGCAGTATTTT

D gene: NA
clone size: few
V gene: TRBV14
J gene: TRBJ2-5
CDR3 protein: CASSQPLGTQYF
CDR3 DNA: TGTGCCAGCAGCCAACCCCTAGGGACCCAGTACTTC

D gene: NA
clone size: few
V gene: TRBV7-9
J gene: TRBJ2-5
CDR3 protein: CASSSWQETQYF
CDR3 DNA: TGTGCCAGCAGTAGCTGGCAAGAGACCCAGTACTTC

D gene: TRBD2
clone size: NA
V gene: TRBV9
J gene: TRBJ2-1
CDR3 protein: CASSVGRLAGGPYNEQFF
CDR3 DNA: TGTGCCAGCAGCGTAGGGCGACTAGCGGGGGGCCCCTACAATGAGCAGTTCTTC

D gene: NA
clone size: few
V gene: TRBV5-1
J gene: TRBJ2-7
CDR3 protein: CASSPNLYREYEQYF
CDR3 DNA: TGCGCCAGCAGCCCAAACCTATACCGGGAATACGAGCAGTACTTC

D gene: NA
clone size: few
V gene: TRBV9
J gene: TRBJ2-3
CDR3 protein: CASSPRLNGDTQYF
CDR3 DNA: TGTGCCAGCAGCCCGCGACTAAATGGAGATACGCAGTATTTT

D gene: NA
clone size: NA
V gene: TRBV25-1
J gene: TRBJ1-5
CDR3 protein: CASSVWGWEPQHF
CDR3 DNA: TGTGCCAGCAGTGTTTGGGGGTGGGAGCCCCAGCATTTT

D gene: NA
clone size: NA
V gene: TRBV7-9
J gene: TRBJ2-7
CDR3 protein: CASSTWRESSYEQYF
CDR3 DNA: TGTGCCAGCAGCACCTGGCGGGAATCATCCTACGAGCAGTACTTC